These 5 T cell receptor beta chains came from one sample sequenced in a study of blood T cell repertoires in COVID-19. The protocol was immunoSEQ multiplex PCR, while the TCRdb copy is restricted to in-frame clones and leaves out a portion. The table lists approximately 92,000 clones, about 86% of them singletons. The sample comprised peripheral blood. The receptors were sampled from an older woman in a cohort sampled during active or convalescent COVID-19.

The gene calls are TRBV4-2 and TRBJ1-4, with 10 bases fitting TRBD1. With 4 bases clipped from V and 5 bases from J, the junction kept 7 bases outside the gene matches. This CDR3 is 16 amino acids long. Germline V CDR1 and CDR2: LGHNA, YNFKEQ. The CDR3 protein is CASSRHPGQGNEKLFF. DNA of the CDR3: TGTGCCAGCAGCCGTCACCCGGGACAGGGGAATGAAAAACTGTTTTTT.

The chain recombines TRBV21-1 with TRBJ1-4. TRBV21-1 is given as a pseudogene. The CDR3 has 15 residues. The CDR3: CASSTRLPGGEKLFF. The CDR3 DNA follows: TGTGCCAGCAGCACCCGGCTACCCGGGGGGGAAAAACTGTTTTTT.

The CDR3: CASSFRSNQPQHF. For the CDR3, the DNA is TGTGCCAGCAGTTTCCGGAGCAATCAGCCCCAGCATTTT. This chain links TRBV27 with TRBJ1-5; D is unresolved. Germline V CDR1 and CDR2: MNHEY, SMNVEV (reference sequence). The CDR3 length is 13 residues. Trimming removed 3 bases from V and 1 base from J, with 4 bases in between.

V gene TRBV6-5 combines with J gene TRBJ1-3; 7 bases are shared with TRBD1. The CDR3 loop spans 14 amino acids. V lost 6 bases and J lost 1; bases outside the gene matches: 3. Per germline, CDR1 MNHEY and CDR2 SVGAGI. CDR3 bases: TGTGCCAGCAGCCCAGGGGGTTCTGGAAACACCATATATTTT. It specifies CASSPGGSGNTIYF.

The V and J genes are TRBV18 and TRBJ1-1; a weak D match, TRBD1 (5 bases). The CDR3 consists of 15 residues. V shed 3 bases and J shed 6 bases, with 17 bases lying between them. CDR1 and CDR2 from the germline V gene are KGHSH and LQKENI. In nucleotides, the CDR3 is TGTGCCAGCTCACCCCCTTCGGGGGGAAAAGCTGAAGCTTTCTTT. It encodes CASSPPSGGKAEAFF.